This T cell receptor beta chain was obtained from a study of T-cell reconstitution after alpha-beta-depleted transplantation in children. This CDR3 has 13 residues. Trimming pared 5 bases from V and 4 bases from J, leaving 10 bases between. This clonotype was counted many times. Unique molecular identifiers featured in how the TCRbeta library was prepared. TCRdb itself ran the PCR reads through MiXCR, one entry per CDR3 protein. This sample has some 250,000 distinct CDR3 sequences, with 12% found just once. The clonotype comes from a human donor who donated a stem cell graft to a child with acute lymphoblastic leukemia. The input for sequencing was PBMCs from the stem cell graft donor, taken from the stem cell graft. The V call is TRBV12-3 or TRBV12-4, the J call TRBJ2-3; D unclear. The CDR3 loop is CASSLLRADTQYF. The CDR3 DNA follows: TGTGCCAGCAGTCTACTCCGGGCAGATACGCAGTATTTT.